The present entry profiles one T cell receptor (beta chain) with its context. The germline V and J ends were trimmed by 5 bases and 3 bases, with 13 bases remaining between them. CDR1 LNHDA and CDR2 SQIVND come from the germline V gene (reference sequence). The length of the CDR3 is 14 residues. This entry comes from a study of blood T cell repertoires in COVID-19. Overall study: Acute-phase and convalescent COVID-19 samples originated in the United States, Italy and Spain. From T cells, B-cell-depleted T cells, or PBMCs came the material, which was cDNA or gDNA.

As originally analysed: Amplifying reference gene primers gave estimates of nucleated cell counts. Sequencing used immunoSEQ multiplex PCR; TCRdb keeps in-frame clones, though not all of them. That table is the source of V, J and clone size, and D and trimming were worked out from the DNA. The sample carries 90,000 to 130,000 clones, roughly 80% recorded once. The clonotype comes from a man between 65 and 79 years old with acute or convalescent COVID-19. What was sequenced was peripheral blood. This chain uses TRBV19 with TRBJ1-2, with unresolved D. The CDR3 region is CASSRTTNDYGYTF. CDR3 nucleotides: TGTGCCAGTAGTCGCACGACAAACGACTATGGCTACACCTTC.